A single T cell receptor (beta chain) is shown here with its context. Antigen unknown. TCRdb's copy holds only in-frame clones and misses some; the assay was immunoSEQ multiplex PCR. Here the sample spans tens of thousands of clones, roughly nine tenths being singletons. This sample was included in a study of T cell responses to AZD1222 COVID-19 vaccine. Between the trimmed V and J ends, which lost 0 bases and 5 bases, there was a span of 16 bases. CDR1 and CDR2 (germline): LGHNT, FRNRAP. The CDR3 contains 16 residues. Study results and caveats: Reports indicate that nearly half of spike-specific TCRs are directed at unmutated variant regions. A mostly white British donor set with more females was recruited, and clonal diversity was possibly underestimated. CD4 TCRs associated with vaccination spanned spike, dominating at 160-218 and 743-854.

The TCR was taken from an adult in good health. The material was peripheral blood, obtained on day 0 of AZD1222 vaccination. The chain couples TRBV12-5 to TRBJ2-5, with D perhaps TRBD1 (5 bases). Written as DNA, the CDR3 is TGTGCTAGTGGTTTGGTACGTTCAGGGTACCGGGAGACCCAGTACTTC. This codes for CASGLVRSGYRETQYF.